The next 30 T cell receptor beta chains were all read from a single sample in a study of blood T cell repertoires in COVID-19. TCRdb's copy holds only in-frame clones and misses some; the assay was immunoSEQ multiplex PCR. The sample has approximately 97,000 clones; approximately 87% are singletons. The sequenced sample was peripheral blood. These receptors came from a human donor in a cohort sampled during active COVID-19.

The chain couples TRBV7-2 to TRBJ2-2, with 8 bases lining up with TRBD2. CDR1 SGHTA and CDR2 FQGNSA come from the germline V gene. The CDR3 contains 17 residues. V shed 4 bases and J 1 base; nucleotides not matched to a gene: 8. CDR3 region: CASSSRPSGRNTGELFF. DNA of the CDR3: TGTGCCAGCAGCTCCCGGCCGAGCGGGAGGAACACCGGGGAGCTGTTTTTT.

This sequence joins TRBV10-3 and TRBJ2-3; 9 bases map to TRBD1. The CDR3 length is 14 residues. J lost 6 bases, V lost 6 bases, and 7 bases had no gene match. Germline V CDR1 and CDR2: ENHRY, SYGVKD. This chain's CDR3 is CAIRAGTGPDTQYF. CDR3 sequence (DNA): TGTGCCATCAGGGCCGGGACAGGGCCGGATACGCAGTATTTT.

The CDR3 DNA reads as TGTGCCAGCAGTGGGACTAGCGGGACGAAGCAGTACTTC. Its translation is CASSGTSGTKQYF. V gene TRBV2 combines with J gene TRBJ2-7; 12 nucleotides line up with TRBD2. The CDR3 length is 13 residues. Per germline, CDR1 SNHLY and CDR2 FYNNEI. V was pared by 4 bases and J by 8 bases, with 3 bases of the junction left unmatched.

This chain links TRBV6-6 with TRBJ1-1; weak D call: TRBD1 (5 bases). The CDR3 is 15 amino acids. V dropped 2 bases and J dropped 3 bases, with 13 bases sitting between them. Germline V gene lookup returns CDR1 MNHNY and CDR2 SVGAGI (reference sequence). CDR3 sequence: CASSYEGWGDTEAFF. The CDR3 nucleotides read TGTGCCAGCAGTTACGAAGGTTGGGGCGACACTGAAGCTTTCTTT.

The genes are TRBV29-1 and TRBJ1-2; D remains unclear. In germline, CDR1 is SQVTM, CDR2 ANQGSEA. The CDR3 is 11 residues long. V was cut by 4 bases and J by 4 bases, with 7 bases left in between. The CDR3 coding sequence is TGCAGCGTTGCACTTCGCTATGGCTACACCTTC. Protein sequence: CSVALRYGYTF.

This chain joins TRBV14 and TRBJ2-3, with TRBD2 matching 12 bases. This CDR3 comprises 18 residues. J lost 0 bases, V lost 2 bases, and 6 bases had no gene match. Germline assignment: CDR1 SGHDN and CDR2 FVKESK. The CDR3, as DNA: TGTGCCAGCAGCCAACACCCCGGACTAGCGGGGAGCACAGATACGCAGTATTTT. Protein product: CASSQHPGLAGSTDTQYF.

The genes are TRBV29-1 and TRBJ2-1, with TRBD1 matching 8 bases. Germline-derived CDR1 and CDR2 are SQVTM and ANQGSEA. This CDR3 has 11 amino acids. The V segment lost 7 bases and the J segment 15 bases; nucleotides outside the gene matches: 11. This chain's CDR3 is CSGEDRASTFF. The CDR3 DNA is TGCAGCGGTGAGGACAGGGCGTCAACGTTCTTC.

V gene TRBV5-8 combines with J gene TRBJ1-5, with D hard to call. V dropped 0 bases and J dropped 0 bases, with 7 bases sitting between them. CDR1 is SGHTS and CDR2 is YDEGEE in the germline V gene. CDR3 length equals 15 residues. The CDR3 reads CASSLGRDSNQPQHF. For the CDR3, the DNA is TGTGCCAGCAGCTTGGGCCGCGATAGCAATCAGCCCCAGCATTTT.

The chain has TRBV9 and TRBJ2-7; 10 bases are shared with TRBD2. The J segment lost 5 bases and the V segment lost 0 bases, leaving 2 bases of the junction unmatched. The CDR3 is made up of 14 amino acids. Germline V gene lookup returns CDR1 SGDLS and CDR2 YYNGEE. CDR3 loop: CASSVDSGRNEQYF. Written as DNA, the CDR3 is TGTGCCAGCAGCGTAGATAGCGGGAGGAACGAGCAGTACTTC.

The V and J genes are TRBV4-2 and TRBJ2-7; 9 bases fit TRBD2. V shed 0 bases and J 5 bases; nucleotides not matched to a gene: 2. The V gene's germline CDR1 is LGHNA and CDR2 YNFKEQ. The length of the CDR3 is 14 residues. The CDR3 DNA sequence: TGTGCCAGCAGCCAAGAAAGGACTAGCGACGAGCAGTACTTC. It codes for CASSQERTSDEQYF.

This clone appeared once. The chain couples TRBV18 to TRBJ1-3; D gene ambiguous. V was pared by 0 bases and J by 0 bases, with 12 bases between. Germline values: CDR1 KGHSH, CDR2 LQKENI. This CDR3 region has 17 residues. Here the CDR3 reads CASSPPSLLPSGNTIYF. In DNA form, the CDR3 reads TGTGCCAGCTCACCACCAAGTCTGCTACCCTCTGGAAACACCATATATTTT.

A few counts support this clone. The J gene is TRBJ2-2, the V gene TRBV28; 7 bases align to TRBD2. J lost 4 bases, V lost 7 bases, and 12 bases had no gene match. Looked up from germline, CDR1 is MDHEN and CDR2 is SYDVKM. The CDR3 consists of 16 residues. The DNA for the CDR3 is TGTGCCAGCATCCGATTAGGGAGGGCGAGCACCGGGGAGCTGTTTTTT. Translated, it gives CASIRLGRASTGELFF. The complete variable domain, with remaining parts taken from reference TRBV28 and TRBJ2-2, reads DVKVTQSSRYLVKRTGEKVFLECVQDMDHENMFWYRQDPGLGLRLIYFSYDVKMKEKGDIPEGYSVSREKKERFSLILESASTNQTSMYLCASIRLGRASTGELFFGEGSRLTVL.

This chain uses TRBV6-5 with TRBJ1-2, with 9 positions matching TRBD1. The CDR3 consists of 15 residues. V lost 0 bases and J lost 5; bases outside the gene matches: 4. Germline CDR1 is MNHEY and CDR2 is SVGAGI. The CDR3 DNA follows: TGTGCCAGCAGTTACTCCGGGACAGGGTCGTATGGCTACACCTTC. It specifies CASSYSGTGSYGYTF.

J is TRBJ2-7 and V is TRBV10-3, with 10 bases that match TRBD2. The CDR3 totals 15 residues. Germline trimming cut 2 bases from V and 4 bases from J; bases unmatched to any gene: 5. CDR1 is ENHRY and CDR2 is SYGVKD in the germline V gene. The CDR3 DNA reads TGTGCCATCAGTGAGGGACTAGCGGCTGGGTACGAGCAGTACTTC. Translated: CAISEGLAAGYEQYF.

The chain links TRBV5-5 to TRBJ2-4; 8 bases align to TRBD2. This CDR3 comprises 14 residues. The V gene end was trimmed by 3 bases and the J gene end by 4 bases; junction bases not matched to a gene: 3. Germline CDR1 reads SGHKS; CDR2 reads YYEKEE (reference sequence). CDR3 nucleotides: TGTGCCAGCAGCTCTAGCGGGTCGAAAAACATTCAGTACTTC. Encoded protein: CASSSSGSKNIQYF.

The rearrangement joins TRBV9 to TRBJ1-2, with D hard to call. Germline V CDR1 and CDR2: SGDLS, YYNGEE. Deletions cut 4 bases from V and 3 bases from J, with 13 bases between. This CDR3 contains 14 residues. CDR3 amino acids: CASSPSGTDYGYTF. The CDR3 DNA reads TGTGCCAGCAGCCCAAGCGGCACTGACTATGGCTACACCTTC.

The chain couples TRBV27 to TRBJ2-7, with D hard to call. V lost 6 bases and J lost 3, with 12 bases in between. The CDR3 spans 13 residues. Germline loops: CDR1 MNHEY, CDR2 SMNVEV (reference sequence). The DNA for the CDR3 is TGTGCCAGCAGCACCCTTACTCGCTACGAGCAGTACTTC. This sequence encodes CASSTLTRYEQYF.

The chain employs TRBV27 and TRBJ2-7; TRBD1 matches at 8 bases. The CDR3 sequence is 15 residues long. Germline CDR1 MNHEY, CDR2 SMNVEV (reference sequence). The V gene end was trimmed by 3 bases and the J gene end by 1 base; junction bases not matched to a gene: 5. DNA for the CDR3: TGTGCCAGCAGTTTGGGCAGGGGGCCTTCCTACGAGCAGTACTTC. Its translation: CASSLGRGPSYEQYF.

The V gene is TRBV5-8, the J gene TRBJ2-1; D remains ambiguous. Trimming took off 3 bases at V and 6 bases at J, with 19 bases between the two ends. Germline V lookup: CDR1 SGHTS, CDR2 YDEGEE. The CDR3 is 16 amino acids. The CDR3: CASSSSQVFTGNEQFF. The CDR3 nucleotides read TGTGCCAGCAGCTCATCCCAGGTTTTTACCGGCAATGAGCAGTTCTTC.

V gene TRBV27 combines with J gene TRBJ2-1; the match to TRBD2 covers 9 bases. From germline, CDR1 is MNHEY and CDR2 SMNVEV (reference sequence). Germline trimming cut 0 bases from V and 8 bases from J; bases unmatched to any gene: 17. There are 19 residues in the CDR3. In DNA form, the CDR3 reads TGTGCCAGCAGTTTATCGTCTTGGGGCGGCGGGAGGGCCAGTGATGAGCAGTTCTTC. It yields the protein CASSLSSWGGGRASDEQFF.

The gene calls are TRBV28 and TRBJ1-3; 9 bases are shared with TRBD1. The CDR3 is 17 residues long. J was trimmed by 8 bases and V by 3 bases; bases with no gene match: 14. The germline V gene has CDR1 MDHEN and CDR2 SYDVKM. CDR3 protein: CASSLPWGTGGGYTIYF. The CDR3 bases are TGTGCCAGCAGTTTGCCTTGGGGAACAGGGGGCGGATACACCATATATTTT.

The gene calls are TRBV5-6 and TRBJ1-3; TRBD1 is a possible D gene (5 bases). The V and J ends lost 2 bases and 8 bases respectively, with 14 bases between them. Germline CDR1 SGHDT, CDR2 YYEEEE. The CDR3 loop spans 14 amino acids. The CDR3 DNA reads as TGTGCCAGCAGCTTCGACGGCGGGGGATACACCATATATTTT. This gives the protein CASSFDGGGYTIYF.

The rearrangement uses TRBV2 and TRBJ2-6; 10 positions agree with TRBD2. Germline CDR1 is SNHLY and CDR2 is FYNNEI. V dropped 3 bases and J dropped 3; count of bases not matched to a gene: 5. This CDR3 region has 17 residues. CDR3 nucleotides: TGTGCCAGCAGTGAGAGCGGGAGGGCCGGTGGGGCCAACGTCCTGACTTTC. This codes for CASSESGRAGGANVLTF.

The gene calls are TRBV6-2 or TRBV6-3 and TRBJ2-1, with D maybe TRBD2 (6 bases). V shed 5 bases and J shed 7 bases, with 12 bases lying between them. The CDR3 extends over 13 amino acids. Looked up from germline, CDR1 is MNHEY and CDR2 is SVGEGT. The CDR3 sequence: CASSVGGVNEQFF. The DNA for the CDR3 is TGTGCCAGCAGTGTAGGCGGGGTGAATGAGCAGTTCTTC.

The V and J genes are TRBV27 and TRBJ1-4; TRBD1 agrees at 7 bases. The CDR3 covers 13 residues. Trimming at V came to 8 bases and at J to 8 bases, leaving 8 bases not matched to a gene. Germline lookup yields CDR1 MNHEY and CDR2 SMNVEV (reference sequence). DNA for the CDR3: TGTGCCAGCCGAACAGGGGTGGTCGAAAAACTGTTTTTT. Its protein product is CASRTGVVEKLFF.

V is TRBV4-3 and J is TRBJ2-7; no firm D call. The CDR3 spans 15 residues. CDR1 LGHNA and CDR2 YSLEER come from the germline V gene. The V and J ends lost 0 bases and 2 bases respectively, with 11 bases between them. The CDR3 DNA reads TGCGCCAGCAGCCAAGATCAGGCTCTTACCTACGAGCAGTACTTC. This codes for CASSQDQALTYEQYF.

The CDR3 DNA is TGTGCCAGCAGCCAAGAGCGGTCGGTGACTGAAGCTTTCTTT. It is translated as CASSQERSVTEAFF. The chain has TRBV3-1 (or the pseudogene TRBV3-2) and TRBJ1-1; D gene uncertain. The CDR3 extends over 14 amino acids. The V end was cut by 0 bases, the J end by 5 bases, with 10 bases between. The V gene's germline CDR1 is LGHDT and CDR2 YNNKEL (reference sequence).

Here the CDR3 reads CASSQVGAGISYEQYF. The CDR3 bases are TGCGCCAGCAGCCAAGTGGGAGCGGGTATCTCCTACGAGCAGTACTTC. The V call is TRBV4-1, the J call TRBJ2-7, with D possibly TRBD2 on 6 matching bases. CDR1 MGHRA and CDR2 YSYEKL come from the germline V gene. The CDR3 length is 16 residues. Trimming removed 1 base from V and 0 bases from J, with 13 bases in between.

This clone came up once. The chain carries TRBV6-5 and TRBJ1-2, with a possible D match to TRBD1 (5 bases). V lost 6 bases and J lost 4, with 15 bases in between. The CDR3 has 14 amino acids. Germline V gene sequence: CDR1 MNHEY, CDR2 SVGAGI. The CDR3 DNA follows: TGTGCCAGCAGCCGGTCCCCAGACAGCTATGGCTACACCTTC. It codes for CASSRSPDSYGYTF.

The chain is built from TRBV19 and TRBJ1-2; D gene unclear. V lost 5 bases to trimming and J lost 6 bases, with 13 bases between them. The length of the CDR3 is 13 residues. CDR1 is LNHDA and CDR2 is SQIVND in the germline V gene (reference sequence). The CDR3 is CASSPRGRDGYTF. For the CDR3, the DNA is TGTGCCAGTAGTCCCCGTGGGAGAGATGGCTACACCTTC. Complete variable domain (other parts from reference TRBV19 and TRBJ1-2): DGGITQSPKYLFRKEGQNVTLSCEQNLNHDAMYWYRQDPGQGLRLIYYSQIVNDFQKGDIAEGYSVSREKKESFPLTVTSAQKNPTAFYLCASSPRGRDGYTFGSGTRLTVV.